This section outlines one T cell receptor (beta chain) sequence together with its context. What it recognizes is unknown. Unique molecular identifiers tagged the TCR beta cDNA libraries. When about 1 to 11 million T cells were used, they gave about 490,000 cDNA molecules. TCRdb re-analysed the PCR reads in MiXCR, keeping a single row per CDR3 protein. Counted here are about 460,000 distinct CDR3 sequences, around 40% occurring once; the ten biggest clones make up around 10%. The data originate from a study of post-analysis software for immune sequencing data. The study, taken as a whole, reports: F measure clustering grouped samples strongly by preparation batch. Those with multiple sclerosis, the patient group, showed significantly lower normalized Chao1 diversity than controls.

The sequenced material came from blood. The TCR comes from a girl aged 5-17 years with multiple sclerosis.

The DNA of the CDR3 is TGTGCCAGCAGCGTAGAGGGGTACTATGGCTACACCTTC. This encodes CASSVEGYYGYTF. V gene TRBV9 combines with J gene TRBJ1-2; possibly TRBD1 for D (5 bases). Germline CDR1 and CDR2: SGDLS and YYNGEE. Trimming removed 0 bases at V and 3 bases at J, with 6 bases between. The CDR3 has 13 residues. Supplemented by reference TRBV9 and TRBJ1-2, the full variable domain reads DSGVTQTPKHLITATGQRVTLRCSPRSGDLSVYWYQQSLDQGLQFLIQYYNGEERAKGNILERFSAQQFPDLHSELNLSSLELGDSALYFCASSVEGYYGYTFGSGTRLTVV.